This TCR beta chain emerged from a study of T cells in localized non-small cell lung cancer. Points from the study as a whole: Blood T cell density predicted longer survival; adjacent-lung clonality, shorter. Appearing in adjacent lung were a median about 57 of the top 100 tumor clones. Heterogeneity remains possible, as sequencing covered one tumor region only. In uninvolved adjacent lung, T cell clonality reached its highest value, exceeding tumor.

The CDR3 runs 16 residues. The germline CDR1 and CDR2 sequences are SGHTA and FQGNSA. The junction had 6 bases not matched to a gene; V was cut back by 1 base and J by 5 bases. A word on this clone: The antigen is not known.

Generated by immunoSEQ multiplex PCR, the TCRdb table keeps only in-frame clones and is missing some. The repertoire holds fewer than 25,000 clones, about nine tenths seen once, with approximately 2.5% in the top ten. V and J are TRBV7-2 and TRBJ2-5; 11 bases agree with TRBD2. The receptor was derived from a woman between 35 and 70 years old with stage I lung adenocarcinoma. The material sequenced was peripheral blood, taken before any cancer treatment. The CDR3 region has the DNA TGTGCCAGCAGCTTAGGACTAGCGGGATACGTTGAGACCCAGTACTTC. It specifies CASSLGLAGYVETQYF.